Below, 12 T cell receptor beta chains from the same sample are listed, as sequenced in a study of human T cells and chemical hapten exposure. The time point here: pre-sensitization, week 0. As to treatment: therapeutic diphenylcyclopropenone sensitization with weekly scalp DPC. TCRdb fed the RACE reads into MiXCR, producing one record per CDR3 protein. Of approximately 370,000 distinct CDR3 sequences in the sample, around 5.5% were seen once. Sequencing was performed on whole blood, taken in connection with sensitization to the hapten diphenylcyclopropenone (DPC). These TCRs come from a woman aged 18-29 years with alopecia areata. Some clones in this sample may be carry-over from other donors' samples.

The table lists this clonotype with a few counts. The chain employs TRBV6-1 and TRBJ2-3; TRBD2 might be the D (6 bases). The CDR3 is made up of 16 amino acids. Trimming pared 6 bases from V and 4 bases from J, leaving 20 bases between. Per the germline V gene, CDR1 is MNHNS and CDR2 is SASEGT. CDR3 DNA sequence: TGTGCCAGCAGGGCAAATACAGGCGCGGGGCCAGATACGCAGTATTTT. It is translated as CASRANTGAGPDTQYF.

Only a few counts were recorded for this clonotype. The rearrangement uses TRBV5-6 and TRBJ2-7; 11 bases match TRBD2. V was pared by 4 bases and J by 2 bases, with 11 bases of the junction left unmatched. CDR3 length equals 17 residues. The germline CDR1 and CDR2 sequences are SGHDT and YYEEEE. CDR3 DNA: TGTGCCAGCAGCCCGCCTCCGGGACTAGCGGTGGCCTACGAGCAGTACTTC. The encoded protein is CASSPPPGLAVAYEQYF.

This clonotype was detected only a few times. This chain joins TRBV10-3 and TRBJ2-3, with 15 bases aligning to TRBD2. The CDR3 length is 16 residues. Germline CDR1 and CDR2: ENHRY and SYGVKD. V shed 6 bases and J 3 bases; nucleotides not matched to a gene: 4. The CDR3 protein is CAIRRTSGGATDTQYF. CDR3 coding DNA: TGTGCCATCAGAAGGACTAGCGGGGGGGCGACAGATACGCAGTATTTT.

This chain links TRBV13 with TRBJ2-7; 9 bases line up with TRBD1. Germline lookup yields CDR1 PRHDT and CDR2 FYEKMQ (reference sequence). The CDR3 extends over 15 amino acids. Germline trimming cut 4 bases from V and 2 bases from J; bases unmatched to any gene: 6. For the CDR3, the DNA is TGTGCCAGCAGCTCCGGGACAGGGACGGCCTACGAGCAGTACTTC. Translating gives CASSSGTGTAYEQYF.

The chain links TRBV12-3 or TRBV12-4 to TRBJ1-2, with a possible D match to TRBD1 (6 bases). Trimming pared 1 base from V and 4 bases from J, leaving 13 bases between. The CDR3 spans 15 residues. The CDR3 coding sequence is TGTGCCAGCAGTTTAGGAGGGGTGGGGGCCTATGGCTACACCTTC. As protein: CASSLGGVGAYGYTF.

V is TRBV19 and J is TRBJ2-5; no firm D call. CDR1 and CDR2 (germline): LNHDA, SQIVND (reference sequence). V shed 10 bases and J shed 5 bases, with 20 bases lying between them. The CDR3 totals 14 residues. The CDR3 spells CATGRALTTETQYF. CDR3 bases: TGTGCCACTGGCCGGGCCTTGACGACTGAGACCCAGTACTTC.

This clonotype was seen at least ten times. The chain joins TRBV18 to TRBJ2-5; perhaps TRBD2 as D (6 bases). Trimming cost V 1 base and J 5 bases, with 17 bases left between them. This CDR3 comprises 16 residues. Looked up from germline, CDR1 is KGHSH and CDR2 is LQKENI. CDR3 nucleotides: TGTGCCAGCTCACCACTGGTCGCGTCTAGCGAGGAGACCCAGTACTTC. Its translation is CASSPLVASSEETQYF.

This clonotype showed up just a few times. The J gene is TRBJ2-3, the V gene TRBV7-2; perhaps TRBD1 as D (6 bases). The V gene's germline CDR1 is SGHTA and CDR2 FQGNSA. CDR3 length equals 15 residues. The V gene lost 5 bases and the J gene lost 1 base, with 13 bases spanning the gap. CDR3 coding DNA: TGTGCCAGCAGCATATGGGGGCGGGGCACAGATACGCAGTATTTT. It specifies CASSIWGRGTDTQYF.

The chain links TRBV9 to TRBJ2-3, with 9 bases aligning to TRBD2. This CDR3 contains 16 residues. Germline CDR1 SGDLS, CDR2 YYNGEE. V gave up 3 bases and J gave up 1 base; unmatched junction bases: 6. The CDR3 DNA reads as TGTGCCAGCAGCGCTGCCCGGACTAGCGGCACAGATACGCAGTATTTT. Translation: CASSAARTSGTDTQYF.

This clonotype was counted ten times or more. This chain connects TRBV5-1 to TRBJ2-4; D might be TRBD1 or TRBD2, each matching 5 bases. Germline V gene lookup returns CDR1 SGHRS and CDR2 YFSETQ. This CDR3 spans 14 amino acids. V gave up 4 bases and J gave up 4 bases, with 12 bases separating them. The CDR3 protein is CASSPRDRKNIQYF. Here the CDR3 DNA reads TGCGCCAGCAGCCCCCGGGACCGAAAAAACATTCAGTACTTC.

This clonotype was seen repeatedly, ten times or more. The V gene is TRBV28, the J gene TRBJ2-5; D remains ambiguous. Between the trimmed V and J ends, which lost 5 bases and 2 bases, there was a span of 0 bases. The CDR3 contains 10 residues. In germline, CDR1 is MDHEN, CDR2 SYDVKM. The CDR3 coding sequence is TGTGCCAGCAGTCAAGAGACCCAGTACTTC. Translating it yields CASSQETQYF. Full variable domain (rest looked up from reference TRBV28 and TRBJ2-5): DVKVTQSSRYLVKRTGEKVFLECVQDMDHENMFWYRQDPGLGLRLIYFSYDVKMKEKGDIPEGYSVSREKKERFSLILESASTNQTSMYLCASSQETQYFGPGTRLLVL.

This clonotype was counted ten times or more. The V gene is TRBV20-1, the J gene TRBJ2-3, with 7 bases that match TRBD1. CDR3 size: 14 residues. Germline lookup yields CDR1 DFQATT and CDR2 SNEGSKA (reference sequence). With 6 bases clipped from V and 2 bases from J, the junction kept 8 bases outside the gene matches. The CDR3 DNA reads as TGCAGTGCCGACTCGGGACAGCCCACAGATACGCAGTATTTT. It is translated as CSADSGQPTDTQYF.